The 23 T cell receptor beta chains below were found in one sample sequenced in a study of cytomegalovirus exposure and HLA in healthy donors. Clones were read by immunoSEQ multiplex PCR, and TCRdb kept only the in-frame ones, dropping some. The sample has about 220,000 clones; over 80% are singletons. The sample comprised PBMCs. These TCRs come from a woman younger than 45 in good health and CMV-seropositive.

This chain links TRBV4-1 with TRBJ2-4; possibly TRBD1 for D (6 bases). Germline V gene sequence: CDR1 MGHRA, CDR2 YSYEKL. The CDR3 runs 19 residues. V was clipped by 1 base and J by 0 bases, with 19 bases between them. The CDR3 nucleotides are TGCGCCAGCAGCCAAGTGGTAAGCCGGGACACAGGAGCCAAAAACATTCAGTACTTC. This codes for CASSQVVSRDTGAKNIQYF.

This clone was picked up one time. The J gene is TRBJ2-1, the V gene TRBV7-2; tentative D call: TRBD1 (5 bases). CDR1 and CDR2 (germline): SGHTA, FQGNSA. V was trimmed by 5 bases and J by 10 bases, leaving 9 bases between them. This CDR3 is 11 amino acids long. CDR3: CASSLRGEQFF. CDR3 sequence (DNA): TGTGCCAGCAGCCTAAGGGGAGAGCAGTTCTTC.

The chain links TRBV2 to TRBJ2-7; 8 bases line up with TRBD2. This CDR3 contains 14 residues. J lost 2 bases, V lost 4 bases, and 4 bases had no gene match. The germline V gene encodes CDR1 SNHLY and CDR2 FYNNEI. CDR3 in DNA: TGTGCCAGCAGTGGTACTAGCGGAGCCTACGAGCAGTACTTC. This encodes CASSGTSGAYEQYF.

CDR3 DNA sequence: TGTGCCAGCTCACTAGCGGGAGACAATGAGCAGTTCTTC. Its protein is CASSLAGDNEQFF. The rearrangement joins TRBV18 to TRBJ2-1, with 9 bases identical to TRBD2. This CDR3 comprises 13 residues. Germline CDR1 KGHSH, CDR2 LQKENI. The trim removed 4 bases at V and 5 bases at J, leaving 0 bases unmatched. The entire variable domain, with the rest obtained from reference TRBV18 and TRBJ2-1, is as follows: NAGVMQNPRHLVRRRGQEARLRCSPMKGHSHVYWYRQLPEEGLKFMVYLQKENIIDESGMPKERFSAEFPKEGPSILRIQQVVRGDSAAYFCASSLAGDNEQFFGPGTRLTVL.

The chain has TRBV27 and TRBJ2-3, with 8 bases aligning to TRBD2. Trimming cost V 11 bases and J 4 bases; bases outside gene matches: 11. CDR3 length: 14 amino acids. In germline, CDR1 is MNHEY, CDR2 SMNVEV (reference sequence). CDR3 protein: CASRREAQADTQYF. In DNA form, the CDR3 reads TGTGCCTCCAGGCGGGAGGCACAAGCAGATACGCAGTATTTT.

CDR3 sequence: CAIEDRGYGYTF. The CDR3 DNA is TGTGCCATCGAGGACAGGGGCTATGGCTACACCTTC. The rearrangement joins TRBV10-3 to TRBJ1-2; TRBD1 matches 9 bases. The CDR3 sequence is 12 residues long. V shed 8 bases, J shed 4 bases, and the junction held 2 bases outside the gene matches. CDR1 is ENHRY, CDR2 SYGVKD, per germline.

V usage is TRBV5-1 and J usage is TRBJ1-2, with 10 bases that match TRBD1. Germline lookup yields CDR1 SGHRS and CDR2 YFSETQ. V was clipped by 5 bases and J by 8 bases; unmatched bases: 12. The CDR3 length is 15 residues. This CDR3 reads CASSQSYGTGEGYTF. DNA for the CDR3: TGCGCCAGCAGTCAGTCTTACGGGACAGGGGAAGGCTACACCTTC.

The CDR3 bases are TGCGCCAGCAGCTCTACAACAGGTTCCTACGAGCAGTACTTC. Encoded protein: CASSSTTGSYEQYF. The chain uses TRBV5-1 and TRBJ2-7, with D possibly TRBD1 on 5 matching bases. CDR3 length equals 14 residues. V gave up 3 bases and J gave up 1 base, with 11 bases separating them. Germline assignment: CDR1 SGHRS and CDR2 YFSETQ.

The chain joins TRBV7-9 to TRBJ2-1; 9 nucleotides match TRBD2. Trimming at V came to 5 bases and at J to 5 bases, leaving 7 bases not matched to a gene. The V gene's germline CDR1 is SEHNR and CDR2 FQNEAQ (reference sequence). CDR3 length equals 15 residues. Here the CDR3 reads CASSRTSGSHNEQFF. As DNA, the CDR3 is TGTGCCAGCAGCCGTACTAGCGGGTCACACAATGAGCAGTTCTTC.

The rearrangement uses TRBV29-1 and TRBJ1-2; 12 bases fit TRBD1. The CDR3 has 13 residues. Germline CDR1 SQVTM, CDR2 ANQGSEA. The trim removed 4 bases at V and 7 bases at J, leaving 4 bases unmatched. CDR3 protein: CSVAGQGARGYTF. The CDR3 nucleotides are TGCAGCGTTGCGGGACAGGGGGCTCGTGGCTACACCTTC.

This clone was found once. The rearrangement joins TRBV2 to TRBJ1-1; no definite D call. V lost 11 bases and J lost 4, with 17 bases in between. The CDR3 spans 13 residues. Looked up from germline, CDR1 is SNHLY and CDR2 is FYNNEI. The DNA for the CDR3 is TGTGCCTCCCGAGGAGGATCCCCCACTGAAGCTTTCTTT. Translation gives CASRGGSPTEAFF.

The chain has TRBV28 and TRBJ2-7; D assignment may be TRBD1 or TRBD2 (5 bases each). The CDR3 loop spans 13 amino acids. V lost 5 bases and J 5 bases, leaving 13 bases between the germline ends. Per the germline V gene, CDR1 is MDHEN and CDR2 is SYDVKM. The CDR3 DNA sequence: TGTGCCAGCAGTCTACCACCGGGGCACGAGCAGTACTTC. It encodes CASSLPPGHEQYF.

The V call is TRBV5-1, the J call TRBJ1-1; D is ambiguous. With 5 bases removed from V and 0 bases from J, the gap between germline ends came to 8 bases. The CDR3 has 13 amino acids. In germline, CDR1 is SGHRS, CDR2 YFSETQ. The chain's CDR3 is CASSPGLNTEAFF. The CDR3 nucleotides read TGCGCCAGCAGTCCGGGGTTGAACACTGAAGCTTTCTTT.

CDR3: CASSISAGPEDTEAFF. In nucleotides, the CDR3 is TGTGCCAGTAGTATTTCGGCGGGGCCCGAAGACACTGAAGCTTTCTTT. The chain employs TRBV19 and TRBJ1-1; D perhaps matches TRBD1 (5 bases). Trimming took 3 bases from V and 3 from J, leaving 17 bases between them. The CDR3 totals 16 residues. Per germline, CDR1 LNHDA and CDR2 SQIVND (reference sequence).

The rearrangement links TRBV5-4 to TRBJ1-2; the D gene is possibly TRBD1 (6 bases). CDR1 SGHNT and CDR2 YYREEE come from the germline V gene (reference sequence). The CDR3 is made up of 15 amino acids. V was clipped by 1 base and J by 2 bases, with 12 bases between them. The DNA for the CDR3 is TGTGCCAGCAGCTTGCGCCCGGGGGCCAACTATGGCTACACCTTC. The encoded protein is CASSLRPGANYGYTF.

The chain couples TRBV30 to TRBJ1-4; D may be TRBD1 (5 bases). This CDR3 is built from 13 residues. Germline loops: CDR1 GTSNPN, CDR2 SVGIG (reference sequence). Between the trimmed V and J ends, which lost 2 bases and 8 bases, there was a span of 12 bases. The CDR3 sequence: CAWSYRGGEKLFF. The CDR3 coding sequence is TGTGCCTGGAGTTATAGGGGTGGAGAAAAACTGTTTTTT.

The chain combines TRBV30 with TRBJ2-6; maybe TRBD2 (5 bases). Germline V gene sequence: CDR1 GTSNPN, CDR2 SVGIG (reference sequence). There are 15 residues in the CDR3. Trimming took off 2 bases at V and 1 base at J, with 9 bases between the two ends. The CDR3 coding sequence is TGTGCCTGGAGTCCGTCGGGGTCTGGGGCCAACGTCCTGACTTTC. Encoded protein: CAWSPSGSGANVLTF.

J is TRBJ1-2 and V is TRBV28; 7 bases map to TRBD1. The CDR3 sequence is 13 residues long. Germline V gene lookup returns CDR1 MDHEN and CDR2 SYDVKM. Trimming took 3 bases from V and 3 from J; bases not matched to a gene: 1. CDR3 bases: TGTGCCAGCAGTTTTACAGGGGACTATGGCTACACCTTC. Residues: CASSFTGDYGYTF.

V gene TRBV7-3 combines with J gene TRBJ2-3; no clear D gene. The CDR3 contains 12 residues. Trimming removed 3 bases from V and 4 bases from J, with 5 bases in between. The germline V gene has CDR1 SGHTA and CDR2 FQGTGA. CDR3 sequence: CASSFDADTQYF. CDR3 nucleotides: TGTGCCAGCAGCTTCGATGCAGATACGCAGTATTTT.

The chain links TRBV5-1 to TRBJ1-2; TRBD1 might be the D (5 bases). Germline V gives CDR1 SGHRS, CDR2 YFSETQ. V lost 0 bases, J lost 2 bases, and 11 bases lay in between. CDR3 size: 15 residues. CDR3 DNA: TGCGCCAGCAGCTTGGATGCGGGACTAAACTATGGCTACACCTTC. As protein: CASSLDAGLNYGYTF.

This chain joins TRBV9 and TRBJ1-2; D remains ambiguous. The V end was cut by 6 bases, the J end by 3 bases, with 6 bases between. CDR1 and CDR2 from the germline V gene are SGDLS and YYNGEE. This CDR3 comprises 11 residues. CDR3 amino acids: CASIGDYGYTF. In nucleotides, the CDR3 is TGTGCCAGCATAGGAGACTATGGCTACACCTTC. Using reference TRBV9 and TRBJ1-2 for the parts outside the CDR3, the full variable domain is DSGVTQTPKHLITATGQRVTLRCSPRSGDLSVYWYQQSLDQGLQFLIQYYNGEERAKGNILERFSAQQFPDLHSELNLSSLELGDSALYFCASIGDYGYTFGSGTRLTVV.

This clone occurred once. The chain is built from TRBV28 and TRBJ2-7, with a weak D call TRBD2 (5 bases). This CDR3 has 14 amino acids. V was clipped by 6 bases and J by 6 bases, with 18 bases between them. Germline V gives CDR1 MDHEN, CDR2 SYDVKM. The CDR3 spells CASRFFRGIGEQYF. The DNA of the CDR3 is TGTGCCAGCAGATTTTTCCGGGGAATAGGCGAGCAGTACTTC.

The V and J genes are TRBV10-1 and TRBJ2-7; D is unresolved. Germline loops: CDR1 WNHNN, CDR2 SYGVQD (reference sequence). This CDR3 contains 14 residues. V was clipped by 3 bases and J by 0 bases, with 9 bases between them. The CDR3 region has the DNA TGCGCCAGCAGTGATGGGTCCCGCTCCTACGAGCAGTACTTC. Its translation is CASSDGSRSYEQYF.